The 13 T cell receptor beta chains given below trace back to one sample, sequenced in a study of cytomegalovirus exposure and HLA in healthy donors. PCR amplification relied on 60 Vbeta primers (plus 13 Jbeta primers). The method was immunoSEQ multiplex PCR; TCRdb's version includes in-frame clones alone and lacks a portion of them. The table includes about 190,000 clones, about 69% detected once. Sequenced input: PBMCs. The receptors come from a man aged 25-40 years in good health and CMV-seropositive.

The V gene is TRBV4-1, the J gene TRBJ2-7; D is unclear. The CDR3 consists of 13 residues. The ends were cut back, 1 base at V and 2 bases at J, with 6 bases in the middle. Per germline, CDR1 MGHRA and CDR2 YSYEKL. The CDR3 DNA sequence: TGCGCCAGCAGCCAAGTTTCGGCCTACGAGCAGTACTTC. Its protein product is CASSQVSAYEQYF.

The gene calls are TRBV7-2 and TRBJ2-7, with 7 positions matching TRBD2. Unmatched junction bases numbered 11, after V lost 6 bases and J lost 6 bases. CDR1 and CDR2 (germline): SGHTA, FQGNSA. The CDR3 covers 14 residues. The CDR3 nucleotides are TGTGCCAGCAGTTCCCAAGCCCAGCGGGGCGAGCAGTACTTC. Protein: CASSSQAQRGEQYF.

This clone was counted between two and nine times. The chain employs TRBV6-5 and TRBJ1-1; no definite D call. This CDR3 is 14 amino acids long. V was clipped by 0 bases and J by 5 bases, with 10 bases between them. CDR1 MNHEY and CDR2 SVGAGI come from the germline V gene. CDR3 sequence reads: CASSYSSGDTEAFF. In nucleotides, the CDR3 is TGTGCCAGCAGTTACTCCTCGGGAGATACTGAAGCTTTCTTT.

This clone has a handful of counts. This rearrangement joins TRBV7-2 to TRBJ2-7, with 9 nucleotides matching TRBD2. The V and J ends lost 3 bases and 7 bases, in that order; junction bases with no gene match: 19. The germline gives CDR1 SGHTA, CDR2 FQGNSA. This CDR3 has 18 residues. CDR3 bases: TGTGCCAGCAGCTTGGAGGAGCGGGAGGCCTCTCCCCGGGAGGAGCAGTACTTC. It is translated as CASSLEEREASPREEQYF.

The chain carries TRBV7-2 and TRBJ1-2; TRBD1 might be the D (5 bases). V lost 2 bases to trimming and J lost 8 bases, with 15 bases between them. Germline V gene lookup returns CDR1 SGHTA and CDR2 FQGNSA. The CDR3 covers 14 residues. The CDR3 DNA reads TGTGCCAGCAGCTTAAGGGGTATTGTGGAAGGCTACACCTTC. Protein: CASSLRGIVEGYTF.

V and J are TRBV28 and TRBJ1-4; TRBD1 agrees at 8 bases. This CDR3 comprises 15 residues. From germline, CDR1 is MDHEN and CDR2 SYDVKM. Trimming cost V 5 bases and J 10 bases; bases outside gene matches: 12. The CDR3 reads CASSPSGQEEPKLFF. CDR3 sequence (DNA): TGTGCCAGCAGTCCCTCGGGACAGGAAGAACCAAAACTGTTTTTT.

Only a few counts were recorded for this clone. This sequence joins TRBV28 and TRBJ2-7, with D tentatively TRBD2 (6 bases). This CDR3 is built from 15 residues. Germline values: CDR1 MDHEN, CDR2 SYDVKM. V was clipped by 3 bases and J by 0 bases, with 12 bases between them. The CDR3: CASSFGGASSYEQYF. CDR3 bases: TGTGCCAGCAGTTTTGGCGGGGCTAGCTCCTACGAGCAGTACTTC.

In its sample, this clone was seen once. The J gene is TRBJ2-5, the V gene TRBV7-2, with D tentatively TRBD2 (5 bases). The last part of the DNA fits TRBJ2-7 better; the J call may be wrong. The CDR3 covers 14 residues. The germline CDR1 and CDR2 sequences are SGHTA and FQGNSA. CDR3 amino acids: CASSFRRSTYEQYF. CDR3 in DNA: TGTGCCAGCAGCTTCCGGAGGTCCACCTACGAGCAGTACTTC.

This clone was recorded a few times. J is TRBJ2-1 and V is TRBV4-3; TRBD2 matches at 10 bases. Germline lookup yields CDR1 LGHNA and CDR2 YSLEER. Trimming cost V 0 bases and J 4 bases; bases outside gene matches: 3. The CDR3 length is 16 residues. For the CDR3, the DNA is TGCGCCAGCAGCCAAGAGCCTAGCGGGAGATACAATGAGCAGTTCTTC. This gives the protein CASSQEPSGRYNEQFF.

In this sample, this clone turned up once. The junction does not match germline at one end; this may be a read error. The chain combines TRBV7-9 with TRBJ1-2; tentative D call: TRBD1 (5 bases). Germline CDR1 and CDR2: SEHNR and FQNEAQ (reference sequence). There are 12 residues in the CDR3. In DNA, the CDR3 is TGTTCCAGCAGCTTACCAGGGCGTGGCTACACCTTC. Its translation is CSSSLPGRGYTF.

DNA for the CDR3: TGTGCCAGTAGTATTGGGCCGCTCAGGGGTAACTCCTACGAGCAGTACTTC. Protein: CASSIGPLRGNSYEQYF. The genes are TRBV19 and TRBJ2-7; D is perhaps TRBD1 (6 bases). This CDR3 spans 17 amino acids. Germline values: CDR1 LNHDA, CDR2 SQIVND (reference sequence). V lost 3 bases and J 0 bases, leaving 18 bases between the germline ends.

The V gene is TRBV7-2, the J gene TRBJ2-3, with TRBD2 matching over 8 bases. With V trimmed by 2 bases and J by 2 bases, 3 bases remained unmatched. This CDR3 contains 15 residues. From germline, CDR1 is SGHTA and CDR2 FQGNSA. The CDR3 DNA reads as TGTGCCAGCAGCTTAATTAGCGGGGTCACAGATACGCAGTATTTT. It is translated as CASSLISGVTDTQYF.

This clone appeared a few times. The chain couples TRBV6-1 to TRBJ1-2; TRBD1 matches 11 bases. The J segment lost 5 bases and the V segment lost 8 bases, leaving 7 bases of the junction unmatched. This CDR3 contains 14 residues. Germline V CDR1 and CDR2: MNHNS, SASEGT. The CDR3 region has the DNA TGTGCCAGCGTAACGGGACAGGGGGGGTATGGCTACACCTTC. Translating it yields CASVTGQGGYGYTF.